Below are 12 T cell receptor beta chains sequenced from a single sample in a study of Ad26.COV2.S vaccination and SARS-CoV-2 variants. Treatment: some 20 received Ad26.COV2.S at low or high dose, single or two shots; five or six received placebo; per-sample allocation not given. After the first vaccine or placebo injection, samples were drawn on day 63. Repertoires were generated with immunoSEQ multiplex PCR, while TCRdb's copy carries only in-frame clones and drops some. Of approximately 460,000 clones listed, 89% are singletons. The sequencing used peripheral blood, collected in a trial of Ad26.COV2.S vaccine versus placebo. The receptors were sampled from a person between 18 and 65 years old who received the Ad26.COV2.S COVID-19 vaccine or a placebo.

The chain links TRBV6-2 or TRBV6-3 to TRBJ2-7, with D perhaps matching TRBD1 or TRBD2 (5 bases each). Trimming took 2 bases from V and 6 from J, leaving 8 bases between them. CDR1 MNHEY and CDR2 SVGEGT come from the germline V gene. The length of the CDR3 is 12 residues. The CDR3 protein is CASSYPGGEQYF. The CDR3 region has the DNA TGTGCCAGCAGTTACCCTGGGGGCGAGCAGTACTTC.

The chain carries TRBV5-4 and TRBJ2-3; 8 bases agree with TRBD2. CDR1 is SGHNT, CDR2 YYREEE, per germline (reference sequence). With V trimmed by 2 bases and J by 5 bases, 7 bases remained unmatched. This CDR3 comprises 15 residues. The CDR3 sequence is CASSFGGGREDTQYF. The CDR3 DNA reads as TGTGCCAGCAGCTTCGGGGGGGGGCGTGAAGATACGCAGTATTTT.

The rearrangement uses TRBV10-3 and TRBJ2-3; 11 nucleotides align to TRBD2. There are 15 residues in the CDR3. Per the germline V gene, CDR1 is ENHRY and CDR2 is SYGVKD. Trimming removed 3 bases from V and 4 bases from J; junction bases left unmatched: 3. The CDR3: CAISDNSGGADTQYF. The CDR3 DNA sequence: TGTGCCATCAGTGACAATAGCGGGGGGGCAGATACGCAGTATTTT.

V usage is TRBV2 and J usage is TRBJ2-7; 11 bases map to TRBD2. V lost 7 bases and J lost 4; bases outside the gene matches: 6. The CDR3 runs to 14 residues. CDR1 and CDR2 from the germline V gene are SNHLY and FYNNEI. CDR3 nucleotides: TGTGCCAGCATACCGGGGACTAGCGGTTACGAGCAGTACTTC. Translated: CASIPGTSGYEQYF.

V usage is TRBV9 and J usage is TRBJ2-5; TRBD1 aligns across 7 bases. The CDR3 has 15 residues. With V trimmed by 4 bases and J by 4 bases, 10 bases remained unmatched. The germline gives CDR1 SGDLS, CDR2 YYNGEE. CDR3 nucleotide sequence: TGTGCCAGCAGCCCTCAGGTAGGGGGCGTAGAGACCCAGTACTTC. This gives the protein CASSPQVGGVETQYF.

The V call is TRBV15, the J call TRBJ1-2; D may be TRBD1 (5 bases). CDR3 length: 14 amino acids. V lost 3 bases, J lost 4 bases, and 12 bases lay in between. From germline, CDR1 is LNHNV and CDR2 YYDKDF (reference sequence). The CDR3 coding sequence is TGTGCCACCAGCAGGGCAGGGACTACCTATGGCTACACCTTC. This gives the protein CATSRAGTTYGYTF.

The chain is built from TRBV11-3 and TRBJ1-1; D is ambiguous. This CDR3 has 13 amino acids. Trimming cost V 3 bases and J 7 bases, with 12 bases left between them. CDR1 and CDR2 (germline): SGHNT, YENEEA. CDR3: CASSFRTADEAFF. The DNA of the CDR3 is TGTGCCAGCAGCTTCAGAACTGCGGATGAAGCTTTCTTT.

The chain has TRBV7-2 and TRBJ2-7; 9 bases are a match to TRBD1. The CDR3 sequence is 16 residues long. Losses at the gene ends were 0 bases for V and 5 bases for J; bases not matched to a gene: 8. From germline, CDR1 is SGHTA and CDR2 FQGNSA. Written as DNA, the CDR3 is TGTGCCAGCAGCTTAGCGAGGGACAGGGTGGGGAACGAGCAGTACTTC. Translation gives CASSLARDRVGNEQYF.

This sequence joins TRBV9 and TRBJ1-4, with D unresolved. The CDR3 has 14 residues. V was cut by 4 bases and J by 2 bases, with 9 bases left in between. Germline assignment: CDR1 SGDLS and CDR2 YYNGEE. In DNA, the CDR3 is TGTGCCAGCAGCCCCCGTCATACTAATGAAAAACTGTTTTTT. Translated: CASSPRHTNEKLFF.

The rearrangement links TRBV29-1 to TRBJ1-2, with 8 bases that match TRBD1. The trim removed 5 bases at V and 5 bases at J, leaving 7 bases unmatched. The germline CDR1 and CDR2 sequences are SQVTM and ANQGSEA. The CDR3 consists of 13 residues. This CDR3 reads CSVQLQGVYGYTF. Here the CDR3 DNA reads TGCAGCGTTCAACTACAGGGGGTGTATGGCTACACCTTC.

This chain links TRBV4-3 with TRBJ1-2; unclear D gene. CDR3 length: 16 amino acids. With 1 base removed from V and 4 bases from J, the gap between germline ends came to 16 bases. Germline values: CDR1 LGHNA, CDR2 YSLEER. CDR3 nucleotide sequence: TGCGCCAGCAGCCAAGGGAGCAGGTTATCCTCCTATGGCTACACCTTC. Its protein is CASSQGSRLSSYGYTF.

The chain is built from TRBV7-2 and TRBJ2-2; unclear D gene. Between the trimmed V and J ends, which lost 0 bases and 4 bases, there was a span of 9 bases. The CDR3 consists of 15 residues. Germline assignment: CDR1 SGHTA and CDR2 FQGNSA. In nucleotides, the CDR3 is TGTGCCAGCAGCTTAGCTGTTCGCGGCACCGGGGAGCTGTTTTTT. As protein: CASSLAVRGTGELFF. Full variable domain (outside the CDR3, taken from reference TRBV7-2 and TRBJ2-2): GAGVSQSPSNKVTEKGKDVELRCDPISGHTALYWYRQSLGQGLEFLIYFQGNSAPDKSGLPSDRFSAERTGGSVSTLTIQRTQQEDSAVYLCASSLAVRGTGELFFGEGSRLTVL.